These 15 T cell receptor beta chains were sequenced from one sample in a study of shared clonotypes between healthy human individuals. Clones were read by immunoSEQ multiplex PCR, and TCRdb kept only the in-frame ones, dropping some. The sample contains over 2 million clones, 95% of which appear only once. Sequenced: naive CD4+ T cells sorted from blood. The subset denotes: CD45RA+ positively selected. These receptors came from a young man in good health.

The chain joins TRBV2 to TRBJ2-7; 7 bases are a match to TRBD1. Trimming took 0 bases from V and 3 from J; bases not matched to a gene: 2. Germline CDR1 is SNHLY and CDR2 is FYNNEI. This CDR3 region has 14 residues. CDR3 residues: CASSEAGQIYEQYF. In nucleotides, the CDR3 is TGTGCCAGCAGTGAAGCGGGACAGATCTACGAGCAGTACTTC.

Points on this clone: The sample contains more than one DNA sequence encoding this CDR3. The V call is TRBV7-9, the J call TRBJ1-5; D unclear. V lost 5 bases and J lost 1, with 3 bases in between. Looked up from germline, CDR1 is SEHNR and CDR2 is FQNEAQ (reference sequence). The CDR3 sequence is 12 residues long. For the CDR3, the DNA is TGTGCCAGCAGCCGGAGCAATCAGCCCCAGCATTTT. Protein sequence: CASSRSNQPQHF.

This clone was counted a single time. The chain combines TRBV25-1 with TRBJ1-2; D is ambiguous. The CDR3 consists of 11 residues. Trimming shortened V by 5 bases and J by 7 bases, and 8 bases separated the two germline ends. Germline values: CDR1 MGHDK, CDR2 SYGVNS. The CDR3 is CASSPGFGYTF. DNA for the CDR3: TGTGCCAGCAGTCCCGGATTTGGCTACACCTTC.

The chain uses TRBV21-1 and TRBJ2-7. TRBV21-1 is a pseudogene locus. This CDR3 is 16 amino acids long. This CDR3 is CASSKAGQNDFYEQYF. CDR3 nucleotides: TGTGCCAGCAGCAAAGCTGGGCAGAACGACTTCTACGAGCAGTACTTC.

A few counts support this clone. The rearrangement joins TRBV28 to TRBJ1-5; D unclear. V lost 6 bases and J 11 bases, leaving 17 bases between the germline ends. The germline gives CDR1 MDHEN, CDR2 SYDVKM. The CDR3 length is 13 residues. CDR3 sequence: CASRKPTVTAQHF. Here the CDR3 DNA reads TGTGCCAGCAGGAAACCTACAGTCACGGCCCAGCATTTT.

J is TRBJ2-2 and V is TRBV11-2, with 8 nucleotides matching TRBD2. Per germline, CDR1 SGHAT and CDR2 FQNNGV. V shed 1 base, J shed 8 bases, and the junction held 0 bases outside the gene matches. CDR3 length equals 13 residues. The CDR3 sequence: CASSLGLAGELFF. CDR3 nucleotide sequence: TGTGCCAGCAGCTTAGGACTAGCGGGGGAGCTGTTTTTT.

V usage is TRBV25-1 and J usage is TRBJ1-4, with D uncertain. Trimming cost V 0 bases and J 7 bases, with 9 bases left between them. Germline assignment: CDR1 MGHDK and CDR2 SYGVNS. The CDR3 length is 14 residues. CDR3 amino acids: CASSEYQDVEKLFF. The CDR3 coding sequence is TGTGCCAGCAGTGAATACCAGGACGTTGAAAAACTGTTTTTT. The complete variable domain, with remaining parts taken from reference TRBV25-1 and TRBJ1-4, reads EADIYQTPRYLVIGTGKKITLECSQTMGHDKMYWYQQDPGMELHLIHYSYGVNSTEKGDLSSESTVSRIRTEHFPLTLESARPSHTSQYLCASSEYQDVEKLFFGSGTQLSVL.

V usage is TRBV7-9 and J usage is TRBJ2-7; 8 bases are shared with TRBD2. With V trimmed by 5 bases and J by 4 bases, 7 bases remained unmatched. The CDR3 consists of 14 residues. Germline V CDR1 and CDR2: SEHNR, FQNEAQ (reference sequence). The CDR3 nucleotides read TGTGCCAGCAGCCCCGGGGGGGGCGGGTACGAGCAGTACTTC. Encoded protein: CASSPGGGGYEQYF.

This clone has a single count. The genes are TRBV19 and TRBJ1-5; unclear D gene. CDR1 is LNHDA and CDR2 is SQIVND in the germline V gene (reference sequence). V lost 3 bases and J lost 1, with 7 bases in between. This CDR3 is 14 amino acids long. The CDR3 nucleotides read TGTGCCAGTAGTATTGATGAAAGCAATCAGCCCCAGCATTTT. It codes for CASSIDESNQPQHF.

V is TRBV4-1 and J is TRBJ2-3; a weak D match, TRBD2 (6 bases). There are 14 residues in the CDR3. The germline CDR1 and CDR2 sequences are MGHRA and YSYEKL. V shed 0 bases and J shed 4 bases, with 8 bases lying between them. For the CDR3, the DNA is TGCGCCAGCAGCCAAGAAGCTAGCGCAGATACGCAGTATTTT. It codes for CASSQEASADTQYF.

The chain joins TRBV5-6 to TRBJ2-7, with a possible D match to TRBD1 (6 bases). CDR1 is SGHDT and CDR2 is YYEEEE in the germline V gene. V was cut by 5 bases and J by 4 bases, with 13 bases left in between. The CDR3 is 13 residues long. The CDR3 region is CASRPIQGYEQYF. In DNA, the CDR3 is TGTGCCAGCAGACCGATACAGGGTTACGAGCAGTACTTC.

In DNA, the CDR3 is TGTGCCAGTAGTAACGCAGGTCAGGCGGGAAACACCATATATTTT. Protein: CASSNAGQAGNTIYF. The V gene is TRBV19, the J gene TRBJ1-3; D unresolved. V was pared by 4 bases and J by 4 bases, with 14 bases between. This CDR3 has 15 amino acids. Germline-derived CDR1 and CDR2 are LNHDA and SQIVND (reference sequence).

The V and J genes are TRBV28 and TRBJ2-4, with D perhaps assigned TRBD1 or TRBD2 (5 bases each). Per the germline V gene, CDR1 is MDHEN and CDR2 is SYDVKM. Trimming shortened V by 4 bases and J by 0 bases, and 16 bases separated the two germline ends. The CDR3 sequence is 17 residues long. CDR3 in DNA: TGTGCCAGCAGTTCCACGACGAGGGGAGTAGCCAAAAACATTCAGTACTTC. Its protein product is CASSSTTRGVAKNIQYF.

Comment on this clone: Other DNA sequences of this sample code for an identical CDR3. This rearrangement joins TRBV30 to TRBJ2-7; D unresolved. V gave up 0 bases and J gave up 4 bases, with 7 bases separating them. Germline V gene sequence: CDR1 GTSNPN, CDR2 SVGIG (reference sequence). The CDR3 length is 12 residues. This CDR3 reads CAWSVRAYEQYF. In DNA, the CDR3 is TGTGCCTGGAGTGTACGGGCGTACGAGCAGTACTTC.

Remarks on this clone: The sample holds other DNA sequences that translate to the same CDR3. The V and J genes are TRBV7-9 and TRBJ1-4, with TRBD1 identical over 9 bases. The length of the CDR3 is 14 residues. Germline V gives CDR1 SEHNR, CDR2 FQNEAQ (reference sequence). With 5 bases clipped from V and 4 bases from J, the junction kept 2 bases outside the gene matches. This chain's CDR3 is CASSPGQGNEKLFF. CDR3 in DNA: TGTGCCAGCAGCCCGGGACAGGGTAATGAAAAACTGTTTTTT.